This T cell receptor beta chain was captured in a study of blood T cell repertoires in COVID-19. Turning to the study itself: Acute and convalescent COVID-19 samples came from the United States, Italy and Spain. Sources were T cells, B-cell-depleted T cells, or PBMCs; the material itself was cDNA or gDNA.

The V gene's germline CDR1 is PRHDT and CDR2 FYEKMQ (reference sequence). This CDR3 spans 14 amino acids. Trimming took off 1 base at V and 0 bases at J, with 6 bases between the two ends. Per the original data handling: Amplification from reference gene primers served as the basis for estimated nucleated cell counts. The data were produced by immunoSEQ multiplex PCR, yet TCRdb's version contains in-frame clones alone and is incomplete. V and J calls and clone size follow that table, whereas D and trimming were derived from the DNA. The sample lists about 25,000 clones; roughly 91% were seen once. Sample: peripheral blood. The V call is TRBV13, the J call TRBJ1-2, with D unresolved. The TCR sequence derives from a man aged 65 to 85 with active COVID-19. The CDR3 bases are TGTGCCAGCAGCTTAGCAGAATCTAACTATGGCTACACCTTC. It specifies CASSLAESNYGYTF.